Each of the 26 T cell receptor beta chains below was sequenced from the same sample in a study of beta chain features in type 1 diabetes. Study outcomes and limitations: Moderately but significantly shorter TCRB CDR3s were found in Type 1 diabetes patients in all four CD4+ subsets.

Their specific antigens are unknown. Of the isolated RNA, all was reverse transcribed, and so the sequenced material was expressed TCRB transcripts. Some clones are missing from TCRdb's copy, which holds only in-frame ones; the method was immunoSEQ multiplex PCR. The table shows some 660,000 clones, with roughly 13% occurring only once. Input material: naive CD4+ T cells from blood. The source is a man aged 18 to 29 with type 1 diabetes.

The chain uses TRBV21-1 and TRBJ2-5. TRBV21-1 is termed a pseudogene. The CDR3 has 15 residues. The CDR3 nucleotides read TGTGCCAGCAGCAAAGGGACGGTGAGACAAGAGACCCAGTACTTC. This gives the protein CASSKGTVRQETQYF.

The rearrangement uses TRBV30 and TRBJ2-1; no clear D gene. Germline lookup yields CDR1 GTSNPN and CDR2 SVGIG (reference sequence). This CDR3 is 13 amino acids long. Trimming cost V 1 base and J 4 bases, with 8 bases left between them. CDR3 sequence reads: CAWSDGPYNEQFF. CDR3 sequence (DNA): TGTGCCTGGAGTGATGGCCCGTACAATGAGCAGTTCTTC.

This clone was observed a handful of times. V gene TRBV2 combines with J gene TRBJ1-5, with D possibly TRBD1 on 6 matching bases. The CDR3 has 13 residues. With 7 bases removed from V and 2 bases from J, the gap between germline ends came to 9 bases. Germline CDR1 is SNHLY and CDR2 is FYNNEI. For the CDR3, the DNA is TGTGCCAGCAAGAACAGGGGCAATCAGCCCCAGCATTTT. It yields the protein CASKNRGNQPQHF.

This chain uses TRBV2 with TRBJ1-1; 7 nucleotides match TRBD1. The J segment lost 5 bases and the V segment lost 0 bases, leaving 18 bases of the junction unmatched. Looked up from germline, CDR1 is SNHLY and CDR2 is FYNNEI. The length of the CDR3 is 19 residues. The CDR3, as DNA: TGTGCCAGCAGTGAAGCGCGGGGCCCAGGGGGTTGGCTTCGGACTGAAGCTTTCTTT. This encodes CASSEARGPGGWLRTEAFF.

This clone was observed a few times. The chain recombines TRBV7-9 with TRBJ2-5; 8 bases agree with TRBD1. CDR3 size: 16 residues. The V gene end was trimmed by 1 base and the J gene end by 2 bases; junction bases not matched to a gene: 6. CDR1 is SEHNR, CDR2 FQNEAQ, per germline (reference sequence). In DNA form, the CDR3 reads TGTGCCAGCAGCTTAGGTGCTACAGGGGGACAAGAGACCCAGTACTTC. Translating it yields CASSLGATGGQETQYF.

This clone was seen a handful of times. V gene TRBV5-1 combines with J gene TRBJ1-1; D not resolved. This CDR3 is 14 amino acids long. CDR1 and CDR2 (germline): SGHRS, YFSETQ. V lost 0 bases and J 2 bases, leaving 8 bases between the germline ends. CDR3 loop: CASSLVVRNTEAFF. CDR3 nucleotides: TGCGCCAGCAGCTTGGTTGTACGAAACACTGAAGCTTTCTTT.

The chain employs TRBV2 and TRBJ2-7, with 8 bases that match TRBD1. Germline CDR1 SNHLY, CDR2 FYNNEI. The CDR3 spans 15 residues. The junction had 8 bases not matched to a gene; V was cut back by 4 bases and J by 3 bases. CDR3 DNA sequence: TGTGCCAGCAGTGTTGGAGGACAGGGATTCTACGAGCAGTACTTC. Protein sequence: CASSVGGQGFYEQYF.

This rearrangement joins TRBV12-5 to TRBJ2-1; D is unresolved. The germline V gene has CDR1 LGHNT and CDR2 FRNRAP. V dropped 1 base and J dropped 10 bases, with 5 bases sitting between them. This CDR3 contains 11 residues. The CDR3 sequence is CASGLESEQFF. The CDR3, as DNA: TGTGCTAGTGGTTTGGAGAGCGAGCAGTTCTTC.

This clone was seen a few times. The V call is TRBV6-5, the J call TRBJ1-2; D remains unclear. The CDR3 extends over 15 amino acids. V dropped 2 bases and J dropped 0 bases, with 10 bases sitting between them. CDR1 is MNHEY, CDR2 SVGAGI, per germline. As DNA, the CDR3 is TGTGCCAGCAGTTACAACAGTGCTACTAACTATGGCTACACCTTC. This gives the protein CASSYNSATNYGYTF.

The rearrangement joins TRBV2 to TRBJ2-1; TRBD2 matches at 7 bases. The CDR3 consists of 15 residues. The trim removed 7 bases at V and 3 bases at J, leaving 9 bases unmatched. Germline assignment: CDR1 SNHLY and CDR2 FYNNEI. DNA for the CDR3: TGTGCCAGCACTGATTTAGCGGGCAGCTACAATGAGCAGTTCTTC. Amino acids: CASTDLAGSYNEQFF. The variable domain in full, with the rest retrieved from reference TRBV2 and TRBJ2-1, is EPEVTQTPSHQVTQMGQEVILRCVPISNHLYFYWYRQILGQKVEFLVSFYNNEISEKSEIFDDQFSVERPDGSNFTLKIRSTKLEDSAMYFCASTDLAGSYNEQFFGPGTRLTVL.

This clone was seen more than once but under ten times. The chain combines TRBV7-2 with TRBJ2-4, with D perhaps matching TRBD2 (6 bases). Trimming shortened V by 3 bases and J by 4 bases, and 10 bases separated the two germline ends. Per germline, CDR1 SGHTA and CDR2 FQGNSA. The CDR3 runs to 14 residues. CDR3 loop: CASSLDGGKNIQYF. The CDR3 nucleotides are TGTGCCAGCAGCTTGGACGGAGGGAAAAACATTCAGTACTTC.

This clone was found a few times. This chain joins TRBV7-9 and TRBJ1-1; D unclear. The ends were cut back, 7 bases at V and 1 base at J, with 16 bases in the middle. The CDR3 consists of 15 residues. CDR1 SEHNR and CDR2 FQNEAQ come from the germline V gene (reference sequence). The CDR3: CASTRYTGGNTEAFF. CDR3 DNA sequence: TGTGCCAGCACGCGATACACCGGTGGGAACACTGAAGCTTTCTTT. The full variable domain, completed using reference TRBV7-9 and TRBJ1-1, is DTGVSQNPRHKITKRGQNVTFRCDPISEHNRLYWYRQTLGQGPEFLTYFQNEAQLEKSRLLSDRFSAERPKGSFSTLEIQRTEQGDSAMYLCASTRYTGGNTEAFFGQGTRLTVV.

The chain couples TRBV29-1 to TRBJ2-3; D tentatively fits TRBD1 or TRBD2 (5 bases each). The V end was cut by 7 bases, the J end by 7 bases, with 12 bases between. The CDR3 length is 11 residues. Germline assignment: CDR1 SQVTM and CDR2 ANQGSEA. This CDR3 reads CSGDGRNTQYF. The DNA for the CDR3 is TGCAGCGGGGACGGGCGTAATACGCAGTATTTT.

The chain recombines TRBV6-1 with TRBJ1-1, with no clear D. Trimming took 1 base from V and 3 from J, leaving 6 bases between them. Per germline, CDR1 MNHNS and CDR2 SASEGT. This CDR3 has 13 amino acids. CDR3 sequence: CASSEEAHTEAFF. The DNA of the CDR3 is TGTGCCAGCAGTGAAGAGGCACACACTGAAGCTTTCTTT.

The chain recombines TRBV28 with TRBJ2-7, with a tentative D call TRBD2 (5 bases). From germline, CDR1 is MDHEN and CDR2 SYDVKM. The V end was cut by 4 bases, the J end by 5 bases, with 9 bases between. The CDR3 has 12 amino acids. The CDR3 here is CASSSGNHEQYF. The CDR3 coding sequence is TGTGCCAGCAGTTCCGGGAACCACGAGCAGTACTTC.

The sample holds a few counts of this clone. J is TRBJ1-5 and V is TRBV7-2; 7 positions match TRBD1. This CDR3 spans 14 amino acids. Unmatched junction bases numbered 6, after V lost 5 bases and J lost 5 bases. Per germline, CDR1 SGHTA and CDR2 FQGNSA. CDR3 sequence reads: CASSLQGKDQPQHF. The CDR3 nucleotides are TGTGCCAGCAGCCTACAGGGGAAAGATCAGCCCCAGCATTTT.

This clone showed up just a few times. This chain links TRBV29-1 with TRBJ2-1, with D tentatively TRBD1 (5 bases). The germline gives CDR1 SQVTM, CDR2 ANQGSEA. There are 12 residues in the CDR3. Trimming took off 4 bases at V and 6 bases at J, with 10 bases between the two ends. The CDR3 sequence: CSVGQTLNEQFF. CDR3 in DNA: TGCAGCGTTGGACAGACACTCAATGAGCAGTTCTTC.

This chain links TRBV5-1 with TRBJ2-3; 13 bases agree with TRBD2. Germline V lookup: CDR1 SGHRS, CDR2 YFSETQ. The CDR3 has 16 amino acids. Trimming took 4 bases from V and 3 from J; bases not matched to a gene: 5. The CDR3 bases are TGCGCCAGCAGCGAGGGACTAGCGGGACAAACAGATACGCAGTATTTT. Translated, it gives CASSEGLAGQTDTQYF. Complete variable domain (other parts from reference TRBV5-1 and TRBJ2-3): KAGVTQTPRYLIKTRGQQVTLSCSPISGHRSVSWYQQTPGQGLQFLFEYFSETQRNKGNFPGRFSGRQFSNSRSEMNVSTLELGDSALYLCASSEGLAGQTDTQYFGPGTRLTVL.

In its sample, this clone was seen a few times. The rearrangement links TRBV18 to TRBJ1-2; D unresolved. The V gene's germline CDR1 is KGHSH and CDR2 LQKENI. The ends were cut back, 0 bases at V and 5 bases at J, with 13 bases in the middle. The CDR3 extends over 15 amino acids. The CDR3: CASSPPHSPMYGYTF. CDR3 in DNA: TGTGCCAGCTCACCACCGCATTCGCCGATGTATGGCTACACCTTC.

The genes are TRBV19 and TRBJ2-6, with 7 bases that match TRBD2. Germline V gene sequence: CDR1 LNHDA, CDR2 SQIVND (reference sequence). This CDR3 comprises 14 residues. Trimming at V came to 6 bases and at J to 3 bases, leaving 2 bases not matched to a gene. CDR3 sequence (DNA): TGTGCCAGTAGCGCGGGGGATGGGGCCAACGTCCTGACTTTC. Its translation is CASSAGDGANVLTF.

This chain links TRBV30 with TRBJ2-5; the D gene is possibly TRBD1 (6 bases). The CDR3 has 13 residues. CDR1 is GTSNPN, CDR2 SVGIG, per germline (reference sequence). The ends were cut back, 4 bases at V and 4 bases at J, with 13 bases in the middle. The CDR3, as DNA: TGTGCCTGGAAAACACAAGGGGGAGAGACCCAGTACTTC. It yields the protein CAWKTQGGETQYF.

The chain links TRBV19 to TRBJ1-1; 8 bases fit TRBD1. Germline V lookup: CDR1 LNHDA, CDR2 SQIVND (reference sequence). This CDR3 region has 15 residues. Losses at the gene ends were 4 bases for V and 0 bases for J; bases not matched to a gene: 4. Here the CDR3 reads CASSTRQGMNTEAFF. The CDR3 DNA reads as TGTGCCAGTAGTACCCGACAGGGGATGAACACTGAAGCTTTCTTT. The full variable domain, its missing parts supplied by reference TRBV19 and TRBJ1-1, is DGGITQSPKYLFRKEGQNVTLSCEQNLNHDAMYWYRQDPGQGLRLIYYSQIVNDFQKGDIAEGYSVSREKKESFPLTVTSAQKNPTAFYLCASSTRQGMNTEAFFGQGTRLTVV.

This chain joins TRBV7-2 and TRBJ1-1, with 12 nucleotides matching TRBD1. The CDR3 has 14 residues. Germline V lookup: CDR1 SGHTA, CDR2 FQGNSA. Germline trimming cut 4 bases from V and 6 bases from J; bases unmatched to any gene: 3. CDR3 protein: CASSWDRGLSEAFF. CDR3 coding DNA: TGTGCCAGCAGCTGGGACAGGGGGCTGTCTGAAGCTTTCTTT.

This clone was seen more than once but under ten times. The J gene is TRBJ2-7, the V gene TRBV7-2, with D hard to call. This CDR3 spans 15 amino acids. Germline V gene sequence: CDR1 SGHTA, CDR2 FQGNSA. The ends were cut back, 1 base at V and 0 bases at J, with 10 bases in the middle. The CDR3 DNA follows: TGTGCCAGCAGCTTAGGAGCTCTTAGCTCCTACGAGCAGTACTTC. It is translated as CASSLGALSSYEQYF.

This clone has only a few counts. The chain recombines TRBV4-3 with TRBJ2-7; 8 nucleotides match TRBD1. This CDR3 has 17 amino acids. The V gene's germline CDR1 is LGHNA and CDR2 YSLEER. V lost 1 base, J lost 4 bases, and 12 bases stayed unmatched. CDR3 sequence reads: CASSQGRQGFGLYEQYF. CDR3 nucleotide sequence: TGCGCCAGCAGCCAAGGTCGACAGGGGTTTGGGTTGTACGAGCAGTACTTC.

The genes are TRBV2 and TRBJ2-7; TRBD1 matches at 8 bases. There are 14 residues in the CDR3. Trimming at V came to 4 bases and at J to 1 base, leaving 3 bases not matched to a gene. From germline, CDR1 is SNHLY and CDR2 FYNNEI. This chain's CDR3 is CASSAGGWSYEQYF. CDR3 DNA sequence: TGTGCCAGCAGTGCAGGGGGCTGGTCCTACGAGCAGTACTTC.